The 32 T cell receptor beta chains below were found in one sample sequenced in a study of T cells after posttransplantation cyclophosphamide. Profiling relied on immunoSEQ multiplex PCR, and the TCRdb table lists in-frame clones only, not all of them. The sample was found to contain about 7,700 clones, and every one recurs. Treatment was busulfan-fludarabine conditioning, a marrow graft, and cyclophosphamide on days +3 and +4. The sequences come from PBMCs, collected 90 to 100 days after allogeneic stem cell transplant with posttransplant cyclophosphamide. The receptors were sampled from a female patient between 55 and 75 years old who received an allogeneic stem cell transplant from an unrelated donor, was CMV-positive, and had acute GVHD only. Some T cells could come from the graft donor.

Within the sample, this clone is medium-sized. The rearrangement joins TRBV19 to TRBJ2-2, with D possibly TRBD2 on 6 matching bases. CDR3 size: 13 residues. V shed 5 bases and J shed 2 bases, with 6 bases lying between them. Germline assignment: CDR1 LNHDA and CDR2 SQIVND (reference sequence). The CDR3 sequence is CASSAGNTGELFF. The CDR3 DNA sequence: TGTGCCAGTAGTGCGGGAAACACCGGGGAGCTGTTTTTT.

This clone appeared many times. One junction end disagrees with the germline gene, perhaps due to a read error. DNA of the CDR3: TGTGCCAGCAGCTTGCGGCGGGGGGCCAGAAACATTCAGTACTTC. Translating gives CASSLRRGARNIQYF. The chain carries TRBV5-6 and TRBJ2-4; 8 nucleotides match TRBD2. Germline V gene lookup returns CDR1 SGHDT and CDR2 YYEEEE. This CDR3 spans 15 amino acids.

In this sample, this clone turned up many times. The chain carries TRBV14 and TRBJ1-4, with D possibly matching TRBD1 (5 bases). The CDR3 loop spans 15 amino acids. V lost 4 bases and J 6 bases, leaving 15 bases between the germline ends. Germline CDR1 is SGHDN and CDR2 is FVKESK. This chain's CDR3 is CASSPDRGWDEKLFF. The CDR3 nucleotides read TGTGCCAGCAGCCCGGATAGGGGTTGGGATGAAAAACTGTTTTTT.

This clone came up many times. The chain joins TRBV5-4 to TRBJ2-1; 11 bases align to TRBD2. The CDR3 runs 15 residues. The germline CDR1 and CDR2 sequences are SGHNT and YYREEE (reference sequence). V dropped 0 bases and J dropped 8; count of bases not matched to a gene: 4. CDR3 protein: CASSLDSGGAYEQFF. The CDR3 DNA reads TGTGCCAGCAGCTTGGATAGCGGGGGGGCGTATGAGCAGTTCTTC. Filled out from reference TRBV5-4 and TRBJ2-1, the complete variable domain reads ETGVTQSPTHLIKTRGQQVTLRCSSQSGHNTVSWYQQALGQGPQFIFQYYREEENGRGNFPPRFSGLQFPNYSSELNVNALELDDSALYLCASSLDSGGAYEQFFGPGTRLTVL.

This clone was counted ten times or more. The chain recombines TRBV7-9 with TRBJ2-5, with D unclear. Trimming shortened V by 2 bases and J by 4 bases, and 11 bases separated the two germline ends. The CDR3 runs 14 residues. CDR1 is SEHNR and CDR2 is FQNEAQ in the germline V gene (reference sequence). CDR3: CASSLSSGTETQYF. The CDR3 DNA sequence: TGTGCCAGCAGCTTAAGTTCAGGCACAGAGACCCAGTACTTC. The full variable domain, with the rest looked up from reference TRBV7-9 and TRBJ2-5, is DTGVSQNPRHKITKRGQNVTFRCDPISEHNRLYWYRQTLGQGPEFLTYFQNEAQLEKSRLLSDRFSAERPKGSFSTLEIQRTEQGDSAMYLCASSLSSGTETQYFGPGTRLLVL.

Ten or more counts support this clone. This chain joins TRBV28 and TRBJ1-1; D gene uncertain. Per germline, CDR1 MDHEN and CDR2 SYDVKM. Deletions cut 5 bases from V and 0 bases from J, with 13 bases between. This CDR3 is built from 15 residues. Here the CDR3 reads CASSPPRLMNTEAFF. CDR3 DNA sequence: TGTGCCAGCAGTCCACCTCGACTCATGAACACTGAAGCTTTCTTT.

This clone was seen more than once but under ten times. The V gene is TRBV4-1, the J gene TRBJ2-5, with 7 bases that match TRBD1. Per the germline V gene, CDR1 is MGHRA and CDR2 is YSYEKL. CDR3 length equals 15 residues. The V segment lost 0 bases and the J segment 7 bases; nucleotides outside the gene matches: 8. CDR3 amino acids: CASSQETGLTGTQYF. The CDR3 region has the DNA TGCGCCAGCAGCCAAGAGACAGGGCTGACGGGGACCCAGTACTTC.

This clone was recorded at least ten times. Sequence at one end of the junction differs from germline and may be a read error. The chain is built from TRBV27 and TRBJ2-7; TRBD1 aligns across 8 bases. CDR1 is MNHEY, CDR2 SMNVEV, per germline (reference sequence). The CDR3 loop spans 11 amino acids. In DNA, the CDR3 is TGTGCCAGCAGTCTCGGACAGGGCTGGCACTTC. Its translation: CASSLGQGWHF.

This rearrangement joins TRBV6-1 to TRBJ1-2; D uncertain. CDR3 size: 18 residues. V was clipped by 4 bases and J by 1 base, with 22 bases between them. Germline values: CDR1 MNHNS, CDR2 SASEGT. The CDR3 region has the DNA TGTGCCAGCAGTGCCACGGGGAGGCCCTCGGGGATTAACTATGGCTACACCTTC. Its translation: CASSATGRPSGINYGYTF.

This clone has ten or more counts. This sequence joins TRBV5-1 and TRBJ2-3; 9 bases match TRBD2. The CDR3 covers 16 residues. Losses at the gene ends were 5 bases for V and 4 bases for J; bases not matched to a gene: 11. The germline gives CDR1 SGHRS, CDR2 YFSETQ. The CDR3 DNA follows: TGCGCCAGCAGACCCGGTGTTAGCGGGAGCGCAGATACGCAGTATTTT. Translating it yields CASRPGVSGSADTQYF.

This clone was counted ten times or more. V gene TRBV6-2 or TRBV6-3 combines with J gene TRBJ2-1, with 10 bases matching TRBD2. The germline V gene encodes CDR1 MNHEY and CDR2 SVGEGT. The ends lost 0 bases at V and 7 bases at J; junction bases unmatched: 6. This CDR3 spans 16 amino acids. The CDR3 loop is CASSYSPSGRANEQFF. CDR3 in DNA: TGTGCCAGCAGTTACTCCCCCAGCGGGAGGGCTAATGAGCAGTTCTTC.

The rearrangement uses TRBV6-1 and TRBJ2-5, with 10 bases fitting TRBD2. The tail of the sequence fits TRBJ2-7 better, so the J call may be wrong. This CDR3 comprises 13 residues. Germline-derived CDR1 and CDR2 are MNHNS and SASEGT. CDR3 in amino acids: CASRASGSYEQYF. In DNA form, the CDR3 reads TGTGCCAGCAGAGCTAGCGGGAGCTACGAGCAGTACTTC.

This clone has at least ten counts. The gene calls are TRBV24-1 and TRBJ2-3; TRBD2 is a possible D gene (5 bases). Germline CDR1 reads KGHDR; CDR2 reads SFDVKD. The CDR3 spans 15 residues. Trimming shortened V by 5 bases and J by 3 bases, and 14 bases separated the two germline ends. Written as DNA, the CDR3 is TGTGCCACCAGTGCAGGTGGAGGAAGAACAGATACGCAGTATTTT. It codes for CATSAGGGRTDTQYF.

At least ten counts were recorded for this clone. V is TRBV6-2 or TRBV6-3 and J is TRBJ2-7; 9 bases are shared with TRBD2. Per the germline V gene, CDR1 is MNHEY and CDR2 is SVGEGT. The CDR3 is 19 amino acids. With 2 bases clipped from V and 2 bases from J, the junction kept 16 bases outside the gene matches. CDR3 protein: CASSYRGASGTLGTYEQYF. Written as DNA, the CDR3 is TGTGCCAGCAGTTACCGGGGCGCTAGCGGGACCCTCGGAACCTACGAGCAGTACTTC.

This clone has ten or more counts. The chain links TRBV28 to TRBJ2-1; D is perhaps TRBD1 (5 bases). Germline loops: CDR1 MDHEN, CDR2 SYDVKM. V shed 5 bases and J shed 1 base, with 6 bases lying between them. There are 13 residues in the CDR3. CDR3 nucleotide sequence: TGTGCCAGCAGTGGGGCTTCCTACAATGAGCAGTTCTTC. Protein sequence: CASSGASYNEQFF.

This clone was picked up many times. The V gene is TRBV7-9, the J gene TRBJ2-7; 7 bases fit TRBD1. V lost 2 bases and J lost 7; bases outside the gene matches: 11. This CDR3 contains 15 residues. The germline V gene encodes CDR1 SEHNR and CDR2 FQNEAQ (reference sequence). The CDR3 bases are TGTGCCAGCAGCTTAAAAGGGACAGACTGGAATGAGCAGTACTTC. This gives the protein CASSLKGTDWNEQYF.

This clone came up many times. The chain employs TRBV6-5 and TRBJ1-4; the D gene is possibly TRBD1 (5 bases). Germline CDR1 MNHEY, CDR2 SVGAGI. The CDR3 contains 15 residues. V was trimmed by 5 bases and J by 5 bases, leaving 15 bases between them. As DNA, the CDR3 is TGTGCCAGCAGTACCGACAGTCGGAAGAATGAAAAACTGTTTTTT. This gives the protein CASSTDSRKNEKLFF.

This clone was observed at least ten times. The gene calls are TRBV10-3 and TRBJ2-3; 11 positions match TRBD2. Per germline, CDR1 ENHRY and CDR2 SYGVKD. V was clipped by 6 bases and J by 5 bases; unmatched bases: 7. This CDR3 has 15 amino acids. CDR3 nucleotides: TGTGCCATCAGCCAGACTAGCGGGACTAAAGATACGCAGTATTTT. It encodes CAISQTSGTKDTQYF.

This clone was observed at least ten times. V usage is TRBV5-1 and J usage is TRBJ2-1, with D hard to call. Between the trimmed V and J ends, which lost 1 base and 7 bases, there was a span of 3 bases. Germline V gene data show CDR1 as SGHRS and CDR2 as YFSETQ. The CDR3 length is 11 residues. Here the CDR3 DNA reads TGCGCCAGCAGCTTGCAGAATGAGCAGTTCTTC. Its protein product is CASSLQNEQFF.

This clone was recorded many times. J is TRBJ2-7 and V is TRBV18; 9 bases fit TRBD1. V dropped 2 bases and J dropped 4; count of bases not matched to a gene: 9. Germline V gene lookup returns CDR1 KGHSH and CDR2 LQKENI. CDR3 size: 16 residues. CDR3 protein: CASSPAGTGRRYEQYF. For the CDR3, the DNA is TGTGCCAGCTCACCAGCCGGGACAGGGAGACGATACGAGCAGTACTTC.

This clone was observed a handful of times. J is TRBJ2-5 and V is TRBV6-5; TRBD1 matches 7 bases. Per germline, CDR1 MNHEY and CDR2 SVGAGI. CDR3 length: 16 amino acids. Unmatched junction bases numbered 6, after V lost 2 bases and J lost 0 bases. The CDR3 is CASSYMRGPYQETQYF. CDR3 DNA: TGTGCCAGCAGTTACATGAGGGGGCCGTACCAAGAGACCCAGTACTTC.

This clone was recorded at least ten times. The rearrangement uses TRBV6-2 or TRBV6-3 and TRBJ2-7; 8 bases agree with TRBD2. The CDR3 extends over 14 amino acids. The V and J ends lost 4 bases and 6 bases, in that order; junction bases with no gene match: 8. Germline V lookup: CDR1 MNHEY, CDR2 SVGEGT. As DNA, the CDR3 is TGTGCCAGCAGTTTGGGACTAGTCGGCTCCGAGCAGTACTTC. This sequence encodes CASSLGLVGSEQYF.

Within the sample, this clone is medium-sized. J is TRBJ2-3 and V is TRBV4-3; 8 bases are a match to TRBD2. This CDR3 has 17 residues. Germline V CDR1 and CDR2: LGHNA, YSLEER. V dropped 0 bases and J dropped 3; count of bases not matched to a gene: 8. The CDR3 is CASSQDVGTRGTDTQYF. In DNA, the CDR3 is TGCGCCAGCAGCCAAGACGTAGGGACTAGGGGGACAGATACGCAGTATTTT.

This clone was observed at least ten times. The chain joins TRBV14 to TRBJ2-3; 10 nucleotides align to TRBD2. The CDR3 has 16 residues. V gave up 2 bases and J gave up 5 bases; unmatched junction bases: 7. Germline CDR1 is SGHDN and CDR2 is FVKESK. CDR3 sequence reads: CASSQRQRGGLDTQYF. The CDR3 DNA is TGTGCCAGCAGCCAAAGACAGCGGGGGGGCCTAGATACGCAGTATTTT.

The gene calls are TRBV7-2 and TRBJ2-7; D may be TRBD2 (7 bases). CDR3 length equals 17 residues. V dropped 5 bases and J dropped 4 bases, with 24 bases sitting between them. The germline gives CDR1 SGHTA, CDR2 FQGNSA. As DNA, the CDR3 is TGTGCCAGCAGCGCACAAGGGGGGGTTAGGGAAGGATACGAGCAGTACTTC. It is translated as CASSAQGGVREGYEQYF.

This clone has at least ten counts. The CDR3 DNA reads TGTGCCAGCAGCTTAAGGTCCCCCTACGAGCAGTACTTC. It specifies CASSLRSPYEQYF. The rearrangement links TRBV11-1 to TRBJ2-7, with D unresolved. The CDR3 spans 13 residues. Trimming removed 2 bases at V and 2 bases at J, with 7 bases between. The germline CDR1 and CDR2 sequences are SGHAT and FQDESV (reference sequence).

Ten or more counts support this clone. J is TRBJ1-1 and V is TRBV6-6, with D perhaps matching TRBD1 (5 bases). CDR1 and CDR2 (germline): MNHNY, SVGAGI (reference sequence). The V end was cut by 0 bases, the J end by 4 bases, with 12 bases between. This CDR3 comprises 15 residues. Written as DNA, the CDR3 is TGTGCCAGCAGTTACTCTGGTGGGGCAGGCACTGAAGCTTTCTTT. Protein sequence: CASSYSGGAGTEAFF.

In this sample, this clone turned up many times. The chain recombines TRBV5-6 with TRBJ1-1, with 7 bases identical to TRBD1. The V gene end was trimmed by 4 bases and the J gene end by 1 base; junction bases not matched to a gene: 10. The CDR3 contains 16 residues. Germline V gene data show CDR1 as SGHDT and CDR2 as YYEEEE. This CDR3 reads CASSPKAGTANTEAFF. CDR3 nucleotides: TGTGCCAGCAGCCCTAAAGCCGGGACAGCGAACACTGAAGCTTTCTTT.

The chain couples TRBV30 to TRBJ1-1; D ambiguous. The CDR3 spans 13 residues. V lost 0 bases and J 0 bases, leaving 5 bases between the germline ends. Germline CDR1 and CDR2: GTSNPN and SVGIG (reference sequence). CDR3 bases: TGTGCCTGGAGTGTCGGGGTGAACACTGAAGCTTTCTTT. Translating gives CAWSVGVNTEAFF.

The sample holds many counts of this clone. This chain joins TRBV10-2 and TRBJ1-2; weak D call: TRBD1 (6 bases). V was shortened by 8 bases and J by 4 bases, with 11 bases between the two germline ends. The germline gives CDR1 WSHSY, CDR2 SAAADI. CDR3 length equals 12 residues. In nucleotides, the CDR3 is TGCGCCAGCCAACAGGGATCCTATGGCTACACCTTC. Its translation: CASQQGSYGYTF.

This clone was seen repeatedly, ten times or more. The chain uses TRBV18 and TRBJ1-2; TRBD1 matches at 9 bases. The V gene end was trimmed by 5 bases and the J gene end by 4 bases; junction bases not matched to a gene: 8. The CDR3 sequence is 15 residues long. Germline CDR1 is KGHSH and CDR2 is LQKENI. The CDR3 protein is CASSRDRDPFYGYTF. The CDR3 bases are TGTGCCAGCTCAAGGGACAGGGACCCCTTCTATGGCTACACCTTC.

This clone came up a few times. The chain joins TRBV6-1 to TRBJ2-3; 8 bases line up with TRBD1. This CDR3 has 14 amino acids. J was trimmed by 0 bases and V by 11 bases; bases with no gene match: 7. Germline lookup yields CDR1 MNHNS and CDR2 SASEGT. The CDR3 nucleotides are TGTGCCTCGGAGGACAGGGTCAGCACAGATACGCAGTATTTT. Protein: CASEDRVSTDTQYF.